Included here is one T cell receptor beta chain sequence, with context. The data were produced by immunoSEQ multiplex PCR, yet TCRdb's version contains in-frame clones alone and is incomplete. The sample has about 130,000 clones; about 89% are singletons. The sample is drawn from a study of blood T cell repertoires in COVID-19. Overall study context: T cells, B-cell-depleted T cells, or PBMCs provided the cDNA or gDNA that served as material.

V was trimmed by 0 bases and J by 3 bases, leaving 15 bases between them. The V gene's germline CDR1 is LNHDA and CDR2 SQIVND (reference sequence). The CDR3 contains 17 residues. It was during active infection that Seattle patients were enrolled and then longitudinally followed. This receptor was obtained from a man in his 60s with COVID-19, enrolled during active disease. The sequencing input was peripheral blood. The V call is TRBV19, the J call TRBJ2-1; perhaps TRBD2 as D (6 bases). Here the CDR3 DNA reads TGTGCCAGTAGTATAGATCGGCCGACCGGGGGCTACAATGAGCAGTTCTTC. It yields the protein CASSIDRPTGGYNEQFF.